This entry describes one T cell receptor (beta chain). The data originate from a study of blood T cell repertoires in COVID-19. Some clones are missing from TCRdb's copy, which holds only in-frame ones; the method was immunoSEQ multiplex PCR. The data hold approximately 200,000 clones, with approximately 84% observed a single time. This CDR3 has 16 residues. CDR1 is LNHDA, CDR2 SQIVND, per germline (reference sequence). V was clipped by 3 bases and J by 2 bases; unmatched bases: 8. This sequence was found in a man between 60 and 70 years old who had recovered from COVID-19. The sequenced sample was PBMCs or T cells enriched from blood (not recorded which). The V and J genes are TRBV19 and TRBJ2-5; 8 nucleotides agree with TRBD1. The CDR3 loop reads CASSMPGTGRQETQYF. CDR3 DNA: TGTGCCAGTAGTATGCCCGGGACAGGCAGACAAGAGACCCAGTACTTC.